This entry describes one T cell receptor (beta chain). Its antigen is unknown. The data derive from a study of OX40 agonist ivuxolimab in advanced cancers. As for the study in general: Patients received the agonistic anti-OX40 (CD134) antibody ivuxolimab. Three patients, one with hepatocellular carcinoma and two with cutaneous melanoma, responded partially.

Findings and limits, study-wide: At 0.1 to 3.0 mg/kg, CD4+ and CD8+ blood T cells expanded clonally by week 6. Among the lowest levels of clonal expansion were found in partial responders at 0.1-3.0 mg/kg.

Germline CDR1 SGHRS, CDR2 YFSETQ. This CDR3 is built from 13 residues. V was clipped by 5 bases and J by 3 bases; unmatched bases: 4. The table came from immunoSEQ multiplex PCR; TCRdb's copy has only in-frame clones and leaves some out. The data show about 68,000 clones, about 80% seen once. The chain recombines TRBV5-1 with TRBJ2-5, with 7 bases lining up with TRBD1. The sequences come from CD4+ or CD8+ T cells sorted from blood, collected in a trial of the OX40 agonist ivuxolimab. This TCR came from an adult with an advanced solid tumor such as melanoma, head and neck, liver or kidney cancer. The CDR3 DNA follows: TGCGCCAGCAGTCATCAGGGGGAAGAGACCCAGTACTTC. Residues: CASSHQGEETQYF. Full variable domain (missing parts from reference TRBV5-1 and TRBJ2-5): KAGVTQTPRYLIKTRGQQVTLSCSPISGHRSVSWYQQTPGQGLQFLFEYFSETQRNKGNFPGRFSGRQFSNSRSEMNVSTLELGDSALYLCASSHQGEETQYFGPGTRLLVL.